Here is one T cell receptor beta chain with its context. What it binds is not known. The source of the sample is a study of cytomegalovirus exposure and HLA in healthy donors. Across the whole study: The same platform was used for the 120 validation repertoires and the roughly 700 first-cohort repertoires, a later analysis reported.

Profiling relied on immunoSEQ multiplex PCR, and the TCRdb table lists in-frame clones only, not all of them. This table holds tens of thousands of clones, about 90% found once. Study-wide results and caveats: The tendency of first-cohort TCR clusters to co-occur in the roughly 130 validation repertoires emerged from a later analysis. A few of the chains that were CMV-associated were confirmed in vitro to be specific for CMV antigens. The study flagged 150 to 200 TCR beta chains as cytomegalovirus-associated.

Per germline, CDR1 SGDLS and CDR2 YYNGEE. CDR3 length equals 17 residues. Trimming took off 4 bases at V and 2 bases at J, with 19 bases between the two ends. The sequence was collected from a woman aged 25-40 years in good health and CMV-seronegative. This rearrangement joins TRBV9 to TRBJ1-3; D is possibly TRBD1 (6 bases). The source material was PBMCs. This CDR3 reads CASSTRPLGGPGNTIYF. The CDR3 bases are TGTGCCAGCAGCACCCGTCCCCTAGGGGGACCTGGAAACACCATATATTTT.